These 10 T cell receptor beta chains originate from one sample sequenced in a study of blood T cell repertoires in COVID-19. Sequencing used immunoSEQ multiplex PCR; TCRdb keeps in-frame clones, though not all of them. Of about 200,000 clones detected, around 80% appear once; the ten largest clones hold 13%. Sequencing input: peripheral blood. The receptors shown here come from a human donor in a cohort sampled during active COVID-19.

This chain joins TRBV7-6 and TRBJ2-2; 10 positions match TRBD2. The CDR3 is made up of 17 amino acids. Unmatched junction bases numbered 1, after V lost 0 bases and J lost 0 bases. Per the germline V gene, CDR1 is SGHVS and CDR2 is FNYEAQ. CDR3 nucleotides: TGTGCCAGCAGCTTAGCTAGCGGGGGGACGAACACCGGGGAGCTGTTTTTT. This encodes CASSLASGGTNTGELFF.

The chain combines TRBV19 with TRBJ1-1; no definite D call. The germline gives CDR1 LNHDA, CDR2 SQIVND (reference sequence). V lost 3 bases, J lost 5 bases, and 16 bases lay in between. This CDR3 has 15 amino acids. CDR3 DNA: TGTGCCAGTAGTATGGAGAGGGTGCGTGGTACTGAAGCTTTCTTT. Protein: CASSMERVRGTEAFF.

The chain is built from TRBV5-6 and TRBJ2-1, with TRBD1 matching 9 bases. V shed 3 bases and J 9 bases; nucleotides not matched to a gene: 10. The CDR3 has 15 residues. Germline CDR1 SGHDT, CDR2 YYEEEE. The CDR3 reads CASSSVGQGASEQFF. Here the CDR3 DNA reads TGTGCCAGCAGCTCGGTGGGACAGGGTGCGAGTGAGCAGTTCTTC.

The genes are TRBV9 and TRBJ1-1, with a weak D call TRBD1 (5 bases). Trimming removed 0 bases from V and 1 base from J, with 10 bases in between. The germline V gene encodes CDR1 SGDLS and CDR2 YYNGEE. CDR3 length equals 15 residues. CDR3 residues: CASSVGGVQNTEAFF. The CDR3 nucleotides read TGTGCCAGCAGCGTAGGGGGCGTACAGAACACTGAAGCTTTCTTT.

This chain connects TRBV3-1 (or the pseudogene TRBV3-2) to TRBJ2-7; no definite D call. V lost 0 bases to trimming and J lost 9 bases, with 12 bases between them. Germline V gene lookup returns CDR1 LGHDT and CDR2 YNNKEL (reference sequence). The CDR3 contains 13 residues. CDR3 protein: CASSQDPLGRQYF. DNA of the CDR3: TGTGCCAGCAGCCAAGATCCACTTGGTAGGCAGTACTTC.

V usage is TRBV7-2 and J usage is TRBJ1-3; a weak D match, TRBD1 (5 bases). CDR1 is SGHTA and CDR2 is FQGNSA in the germline V gene. The V end lost 8 bases, the J end lost 3 bases, and 14 bases lay between the germline ends. This CDR3 is 14 amino acids long. This CDR3 reads CASWAGFSGNTIYF. The CDR3, as DNA: TGTGCCAGCTGGGCAGGGTTTAGTGGAAACACCATATATTTT.

The chain employs TRBV30 and TRBJ1-3, with 11 bases lining up with TRBD1. This CDR3 spans 16 amino acids. J was trimmed by 2 bases and V by 5 bases; bases with no gene match: 8. Germline assignment: CDR1 GTSNPN and CDR2 SVGIG (reference sequence). CDR3 sequence: CAWSRTGGLAGNTIYF. CDR3 nucleotides: TGTGCCTGGTCCCGGACAGGGGGCTTGGCTGGAAACACCATATATTTT.

J is TRBJ1-6 and V is TRBV9; D is unresolved. Germline CDR1 is SGDLS and CDR2 is YYNGEE. The CDR3 spans 14 residues. V shed 0 bases and J shed 9 bases, with 10 bases lying between them. DNA of the CDR3: TGTGCCAGCAGCGTAGGAGGGCGAGGTTCACCCCTCCACTTT. It yields the protein CASSVGGRGSPLHF.

The chain joins TRBV14 to TRBJ2-7, with 13 bases identical to TRBD2. The junction had 5 bases not matched to a gene; V was cut back by 2 bases and J by 4 bases. This CDR3 is built from 16 residues. From germline, CDR1 is SGHDN and CDR2 FVKESK. The CDR3 DNA is TGTGCCAGCAGCCAACCCGGGACTAGCGGGATTTACGAGCAGTACTTC. Translating it yields CASSQPGTSGIYEQYF. Using reference TRBV14 and TRBJ2-7 for the parts outside the CDR3, the full variable domain is EAGVTQFPSHSVIEKGQTVTLRCDPISGHDNLYWYRRVMGKEIKFLLHFVKESKQDESGMPNNRFLAERTGGTYSTLKVQPAELEDSGVYFCASSQPGTSGIYEQYFGPGTRLTVT.

In this sample, this clone turned up once. J is TRBJ1-5 and V is TRBV30, with TRBD1 matching over 7 bases. Unmatched junction bases numbered 9, after V lost 2 bases and J lost 8 bases. This CDR3 spans 14 amino acids. Germline CDR1 is GTSNPN and CDR2 is SVGIG (reference sequence). This CDR3 reads CAWSSTGFREPQHF. For the CDR3, the DNA is TGTGCCTGGAGTTCGACAGGGTTCAGGGAGCCCCAGCATTTT.